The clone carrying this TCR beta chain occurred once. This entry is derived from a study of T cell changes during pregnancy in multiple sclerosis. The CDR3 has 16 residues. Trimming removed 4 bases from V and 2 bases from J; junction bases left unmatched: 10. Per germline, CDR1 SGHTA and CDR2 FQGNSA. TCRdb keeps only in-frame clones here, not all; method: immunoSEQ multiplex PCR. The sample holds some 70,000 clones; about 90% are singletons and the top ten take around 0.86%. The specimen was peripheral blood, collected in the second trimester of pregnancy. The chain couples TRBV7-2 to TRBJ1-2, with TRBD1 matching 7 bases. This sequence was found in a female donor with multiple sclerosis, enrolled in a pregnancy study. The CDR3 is CASSSGGGRGNYGYTF. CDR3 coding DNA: TGTGCCAGCAGCTCCGGGGGCGGCAGGGGGAACTATGGCTACACCTTC.